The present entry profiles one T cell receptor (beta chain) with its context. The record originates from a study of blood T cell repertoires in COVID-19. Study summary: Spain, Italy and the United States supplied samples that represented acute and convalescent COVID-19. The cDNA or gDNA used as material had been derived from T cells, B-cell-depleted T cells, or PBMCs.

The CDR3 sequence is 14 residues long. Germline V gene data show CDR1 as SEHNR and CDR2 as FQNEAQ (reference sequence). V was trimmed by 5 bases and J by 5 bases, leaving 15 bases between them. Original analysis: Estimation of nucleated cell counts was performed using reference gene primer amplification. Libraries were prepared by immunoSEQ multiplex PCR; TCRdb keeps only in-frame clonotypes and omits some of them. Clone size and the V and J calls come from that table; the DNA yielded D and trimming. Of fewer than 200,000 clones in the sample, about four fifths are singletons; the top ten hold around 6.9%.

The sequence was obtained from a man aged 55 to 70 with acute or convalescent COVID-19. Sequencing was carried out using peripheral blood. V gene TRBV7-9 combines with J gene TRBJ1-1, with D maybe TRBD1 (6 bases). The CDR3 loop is CASSPEGGPTEAFF. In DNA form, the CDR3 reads TGTGCCAGCAGCCCTGAAGGGGGTCCGACTGAAGCTTTCTTT. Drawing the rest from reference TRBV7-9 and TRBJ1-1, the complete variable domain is DTGVSQNPRHKITKRGQNVTFRCDPISEHNRLYWYRQTLGQGPEFLTYFQNEAQLEKSRLLSDRFSAERPKGSFSTLEIQRTEQGDSAMYLCASSPEGGPTEAFFGQGTRLTVV.